The clone carrying this T cell receptor beta chain was observed a handful of times. The sample comes from a study of tumor-infiltrating lymphocytes in primary liver carcinoma. CDR1 is SGHRS, CDR2 YFSETQ, per germline. CDR3 size: 14 residues. The V and J ends lost 2 bases and 2 bases, in that order; junction bases with no gene match: 2. The researchers obtained blood RNA from unsorted whole blood and also extracted germline DNA. From 400 to 500 ng total RNA, TCR beta cDNA was generated with a primer in the constant region. Sequencing libraries for TCR beta derived from three nested multiplex PCR rounds that used slightly modified ARM-PCR. The two initial PCR rounds, roughly 11 cycles each, used TRBV1-TRBV30 forward and C-beta reverse primers. TCRdb independently ran MiXCR on the multiplex PCR reads; one entry per CDR3 protein. The table records approximately 320,000 distinct CDR3 sequences, roughly 60% of them present only once.

The chain has TRBV5-1 and TRBJ2-7, with 9 nucleotides matching TRBD2. Material: peripheral blood. The source of this sequence is a woman aged 25-40 years with primary liver carcinoma and hepatitis B virus infection. The CDR3 reads CASSFSGSPYEQYF. CDR3 sequence (DNA): TGCGCCAGCAGCTTTAGCGGGAGTCCCTACGAGCAGTACTTC.